This record covers a single T cell receptor beta chain. This record comes from a study of CD8 T cells in Susac syndrome. In germline, CDR1 is MNHNS, CDR2 SASEGT. Trimming at V came to 3 bases and at J to 0 bases, leaving 14 bases not matched to a gene. This CDR3 has 18 residues. Random-hexamer reverse transcription was applied to roughly 0.5 to 1 ug RNA. TCRdb re-called the immunoSEQ multiplex PCR reads through MiXCR, storing one row per CDR3 protein. This table has fewer than 350,000 distinct CDR3 sequences, roughly 85% appearing once. The specimen sequenced was CD8+ T cells from PBMCs. The chain joins TRBV6-1 to TRBJ2-7; 7 positions agree with TRBD1. The TCR originated in a human donor with multiple sclerosis. The CDR3 DNA reads as TGTGCCAGCAGTGAGTACCCAGGGGGTACATCCAGCTCCTACGAGCAGTACTTC. The encoded protein is CASSEYPGGTSSSYEQYF.